The 32 T cell receptor beta chains reported below all come from one sample, sequenced in a study of T cells in Graves' hyperthyroidism and ophthalmopathy. The CDR3 regions of TCR beta were amplified from RNA transcripts. The TCR CDR3 was amplified in a first-round RT-PCR using the HTBI primer set. TCRdb itself ran the multiplex PCR reads through MiXCR, one entry per CDR3 protein. The sample comprises roughly 420,000 distinct CDR3 sequences, approximately 14% of which are singletons, and around 7% rests with the top ten. The specimen sequenced was blood. The source of these receptors is a young woman with Graves' hyperthyroidism.

This clonotype has at least ten counts. The chain recombines TRBV27 with TRBJ1-2; D unresolved. Germline V gene data show CDR1 as MNHEY and CDR2 as SMNVEV (reference sequence). CDR3 size: 11 residues. V lost 6 bases to trimming and J lost 1 base, with 3 bases between them. CDR3 bases: TGTGCCAGCAGGGATAACTATGGCTACACCTTC. Translating gives CASRDNYGYTF.

Many counts were recorded for this clonotype. The J gene is TRBJ2-2, the V gene TRBV10-3; 7 positions match TRBD1. This CDR3 has 14 residues. Trimming removed 6 bases from V and 3 bases from J; junction bases left unmatched: 4. Germline CDR1 reads ENHRY; CDR2 reads SYGVKD. CDR3 DNA: TGTGCCATCAGCGACAGGGACGACACCGGGGAGCTGTTTTTT. Residues: CAISDRDDTGELFF.

As to this clonotype: This clone may be a read error of a much larger clone one base away. The V and J genes are TRBV7-2 and TRBJ1-6; D gene uncertain. Germline CDR1 reads SGHTA; CDR2 reads FQGNSA. The CDR3 runs to 15 residues. Trimming took 4 bases from V and 9 from J, leaving 16 bases between them. In nucleotides, the CDR3 is TGTGCCAGCAGCTCGTGGGCCGAAGAGAGTTCACCCCTCCACTTT. As protein: CASSSWAEESSPLHF.

This clonotype was recorded many times. Here the CDR3 reads CASSLTGTAYGYTF. The CDR3 nucleotides are TGTGCCAGCAGCTTGACCGGGACAGCCTATGGCTACACCTTC. The gene calls are TRBV5-6 and TRBJ1-2, with 7 bases lining up with TRBD1. This CDR3 has 14 residues. Trimming removed 1 base from V and 4 bases from J; junction bases left unmatched: 4. Germline CDR1 and CDR2: SGHDT and YYEEEE.

V and J are TRBV19 and TRBJ1-2; D uncertain. The CDR3 spans 15 residues. Germline V gene sequence: CDR1 LNHDA, CDR2 SQIVND (reference sequence). The germline V and J ends were trimmed by 5 bases and 4 bases, with 17 bases remaining between them. CDR3 nucleotide sequence: TGTGCCAGTAGTTTTGACCGCGCTGCCAGCTATGGCTACACCTTC. It codes for CASSFDRAASYGYTF.

This clonotype was found many times. This chain connects TRBV9 to TRBJ1-1, with D perhaps TRBD1 (6 bases). The CDR3 loop spans 14 amino acids. V lost 4 bases and J lost 0, with 10 bases in between. Germline V gene data show CDR1 as SGDLS and CDR2 as YYNGEE. The CDR3 spells CASSPWDMNTEAFF. CDR3 bases: TGTGCCAGCAGCCCCTGGGACATGAACACTGAAGCTTTCTTT.

The chain uses TRBV12-3 or TRBV12-4 and TRBJ2-5; perhaps TRBD1 as D (6 bases). This CDR3 is built from 14 residues. Trimming left V 6 bases short and J 6 bases short, with 17 bases between. The chain's CDR3 is CASSPASGQQTQYF. The CDR3 DNA sequence: TGTGCCAGCAGCCCCGCCTCGGGACAACAGACCCAGTACTTC.

This clonotype was seen many times. The J gene is TRBJ2-7, the V gene TRBV6-6, with TRBD2 matching 7 bases. Losses at the gene ends were 0 bases for V and 1 base for J; bases not matched to a gene: 6. The CDR3 loop spans 16 amino acids. Germline V gives CDR1 MNHNY, CDR2 SVGAGI (reference sequence). CDR3 protein: CASSYSGQRDSYEQYF. The CDR3 DNA is TGTGCCAGCAGTTACTCAGGCCAGCGGGATTCCTACGAGCAGTACTTC.

This clonotype was picked up many times. The rearrangement links TRBV20-1 to TRBJ1-6, with 7 bases that match TRBD1. The CDR3 consists of 13 residues. The germline gives CDR1 DFQATT, CDR2 SNEGSKA (reference sequence). The V segment lost 6 bases and the J segment 8 bases; nucleotides outside the gene matches: 7. The CDR3 nucleotides are TGCAGTGCGGGAGACAGGGCCCATTCACCCCTCCACTTT. Translating it yields CSAGDRAHSPLHF.

This clonotype turned up a few times. The chain recombines TRBV3-1 with TRBJ1-4; no firm D call. Per germline, CDR1 LGHDT and CDR2 YNNKEL (reference sequence). Trimming pared 0 bases from V and 11 bases from J, leaving 16 bases between. The CDR3 covers 15 residues. CDR3: CASSQDQTSVGKLFF. CDR3 DNA: TGTGCCAGCAGCCAAGATCAGACGTCCGTGGGGAAACTGTTTTTT.

The chain combines TRBV4-1 with TRBJ2-1; D gene ambiguous. Trimming cost V 0 bases and J 2 bases, with 14 bases left between them. The CDR3 runs 17 residues. Germline V gene lookup returns CDR1 MGHRA and CDR2 YSYEKL. The CDR3 DNA follows: TGCGCCAGCAGCCAAGATCCCCAGAGTACGGCCTACAATGAGCAGTTCTTC. Protein sequence: CASSQDPQSTAYNEQFF.

Only a few counts were recorded for this clonotype. The chain couples TRBV19 to TRBJ2-7; 9 nucleotides line up with TRBD1. The CDR3 consists of 13 residues. Losses at the gene ends were 8 bases for V and 2 bases for J; bases not matched to a gene: 4. CDR1 and CDR2 (germline): LNHDA, SQIVND (reference sequence). DNA for the CDR3: TGTGCCAGTTTTGGGGACAGGGCCTACGAGCAGTACTTC. Protein: CASFGDRAYEQYF.

This clonotype was detected many times. The chain recombines TRBV6-1 with TRBJ2-7; 7 bases are a match to TRBD2. Unmatched junction bases numbered 3, after V lost 6 bases and J lost 7 bases. CDR3 length: 11 residues. The germline gives CDR1 MNHNS, CDR2 SASEGT. The CDR3: CASSSGLEQYF. CDR3 nucleotides: TGTGCCAGCAGCTCGGGACTAGAGCAGTACTTC.

The sample holds a few counts of this clonotype. The chain carries TRBV9 and TRBJ2-1, with D maybe TRBD2 (7 bases). The CDR3 runs to 16 residues. Germline values: CDR1 SGDLS, CDR2 YYNGEE. Trimming pared 0 bases from V and 2 bases from J, leaving 12 bases between. The CDR3 sequence is CASSVVGRGPYNEQFF. The CDR3 coding sequence is TGTGCCAGCAGCGTAGTAGGGCGGGGGCCCTACAATGAGCAGTTCTTC.

In its sample, this clonotype was seen many times. This chain joins TRBV12-3 or TRBV12-4 and TRBJ2-1; no definite D call. This CDR3 comprises 12 residues. Trimming cost V 4 bases and J 8 bases, with 9 bases left between them. CDR3 residues: CASSSYQDEQFF. In DNA, the CDR3 is TGTGCCAGCAGTTCCTATCAGGATGAGCAGTTCTTC.

Many counts were recorded for this clonotype. This chain connects TRBV12-5 to TRBJ1-3, with 7 nucleotides matching TRBD1. This CDR3 has 22 residues. J gave up 4 bases and V 0 bases, and 24 bases lay outside the gene matches. Germline loops: CDR1 LGHNT, CDR2 FRNRAP. In DNA form, the CDR3 reads TGTGCTAGTGGTTTGGTACGCTTCCCCGACGACAGGGAACTCCGTAGCGGAAACACCATATATTTT. Translating it yields CASGLVRFPDDRELRSGNTIYF.

There are many counts of this clonotype. The chain couples TRBV7-9 to TRBJ1-4; a possible D gene is TRBD1 (6 bases). Germline values: CDR1 SEHNR, CDR2 FQNEAQ (reference sequence). The CDR3 sequence is 16 residues long. V gave up 1 base and J gave up 8 bases, with 17 bases separating them. CDR3 amino acids: CASSLGQWGAREKLFF. CDR3 DNA: TGTGCCAGCAGCTTAGGTCAATGGGGGGCACGAGAAAAACTGTTTTTT.

This clonotype was counted many times. This chain links TRBV7-9 with TRBJ2-3; the match to TRBD2 covers 8 bases. After removal of 7 bases from V and 4 bases from J, the junction contained 10 bases not matched to a gene. Per the germline V gene, CDR1 is SEHNR and CDR2 is FQNEAQ (reference sequence). This CDR3 is built from 15 residues. CDR3 amino acids: CASNPTGGEADTQYF. Here the CDR3 DNA reads TGTGCCAGCAACCCTACCGGGGGGGAAGCAGATACGCAGTATTTT.

This clonotype was recorded at least ten times. The chain is built from TRBV6-1 and TRBJ2-5; 7 positions agree with TRBD2. Unmatched junction bases numbered 7, after V lost 5 bases and J lost 1 base. Germline CDR1 MNHNS, CDR2 SASEGT. The CDR3 runs 15 residues. The chain's CDR3 is CASSFEPGGQETQYF. CDR3 nucleotides: TGTGCCAGCAGTTTCGAACCGGGAGGCCAAGAGACCCAGTACTTC.

This clonotype was found many times. This chain uses TRBV30 with TRBJ2-7; D is perhaps TRBD1 (5 bases). The CDR3 runs to 13 residues. Looked up from germline, CDR1 is GTSNPN and CDR2 is SVGIG (reference sequence). Trimming took 0 bases from V and 3 from J, leaving 9 bases between them. This CDR3 is CAWSVGVNYEQYF. As DNA, the CDR3 is TGTGCCTGGAGTGTAGGGGTTAACTACGAGCAGTACTTC.

Ten or more counts support this clonotype. The chain recombines TRBV12-3 or TRBV12-4 with TRBJ2-1; D remains unclear. The CDR3 is 13 amino acids. Between the trimmed V and J ends, which lost 6 bases and 8 bases, there was a span of 14 bases. In DNA, the CDR3 is TGTGCCAGCAGCCTACAACGAAGGGATGAGCAGTTCTTC. Its translation is CASSLQRRDEQFF.

This chain joins TRBV6-1 and TRBJ1-2; D perhaps matches TRBD1 (6 bases). Germline-derived CDR1 and CDR2 are MNHNS and SASEGT. This CDR3 comprises 15 residues. The V end was cut by 8 bases, the J end by 4 bases, with 20 bases between. As DNA, the CDR3 is TGTGCCAGCTCCCTATATATGGGGGGGGCCTATGGCTACACCTTC. Its translation is CASSLYMGGAYGYTF.

CDR3 nucleotides: TGTGCCAGCAGGCCTAGCGGGGGGGCCGGCAATGAGCAGTTCTTC. Translation: CASRPSGGAGNEQFF. The chain joins TRBV12-3 or TRBV12-4 to TRBJ2-1; 12 nucleotides align to TRBD2. The CDR3 totals 15 residues. V lost 6 bases to trimming and J lost 6 bases; unmatched junction nucleotides: 6.

This clonotype was observed many times. CDR3 DNA sequence: TGCAGCGTGACAGAACCCAACTATGGCTACACCTTC. This encodes CSVTEPNYGYTF. This sequence joins TRBV29-1 and TRBJ1-2, with a tentative D call TRBD1 (5 bases). V lost 6 bases and J 2 bases, leaving 10 bases between the germline ends. Germline V gene sequence: CDR1 SQVTM, CDR2 ANQGSEA. CDR3 length equals 12 residues.

This clonotype was counted many times. The chain employs TRBV4-1 and TRBJ2-6; D not certain. V shed 1 base and J shed 0 bases, with 10 bases lying between them. Germline values: CDR1 MGHRA, CDR2 YSYEKL. This CDR3 region has 17 residues. The chain's CDR3 is CASSQVKVSSGANVLTF. The CDR3 nucleotides read TGCGCCAGCAGCCAAGTTAAGGTATCCTCTGGGGCCAACGTCCTGACTTTC.

The chain carries TRBV7-9 and TRBJ1-2; TRBD1 might be the D (5 bases). From germline, CDR1 is SEHNR and CDR2 FQNEAQ (reference sequence). V was clipped by 2 bases and J by 14 bases, with 18 bases between them. The CDR3 runs 13 residues. The CDR3 nucleotides are TGTGCCAGCAGCTTAAGGGAGACAGCCGGCCTGACCTTC. It translates to CASSLRETAGLTF.

In this sample, this clonotype turned up many times. This sequence joins TRBV27 and TRBJ2-3, with TRBD1 matching 8 bases. The V gene's germline CDR1 is MNHEY and CDR2 SMNVEV (reference sequence). The CDR3 runs 14 residues. After removal of 7 bases from V and 1 base from J, the junction contained 4 bases not matched to a gene. CDR3 region: CASTKDRGTDTQYF. CDR3 nucleotide sequence: TGTGCCAGCACCAAGGACAGGGGCACAGATACGCAGTATTTT.

The chain recombines TRBV3-1 with TRBJ2-1; D unresolved. The CDR3 covers 17 residues. Between the trimmed V and J ends, which lost 0 bases and 2 bases, there was a span of 14 bases. The germline V gene encodes CDR1 LGHDT and CDR2 YNNKEL (reference sequence). The CDR3 bases are TGTGCCAGCAGCCAAGAGATCGGTGAAGTCCCCTACAATGAGCAGTTCTTC. It yields the protein CASSQEIGEVPYNEQFF.

This clonotype was seen repeatedly, ten times or more. Here the CDR3 reads CASSLGGSSSYEQYF. The CDR3 DNA is TGTGCCAGCAGCTTAGGCGGCAGTTCATCCTACGAGCAGTACTTC. The chain joins TRBV7-2 to TRBJ2-7; no clear D. This CDR3 spans 15 amino acids. Trimming left V 1 base short and J 1 base short, with 11 bases between. Germline loops: CDR1 SGHTA, CDR2 FQGNSA.

V usage is TRBV9 and J usage is TRBJ2-7; D not resolved. The CDR3 totals 12 residues. Trimming left V 5 bases short and J 3 bases short, with 9 bases between. The germline CDR1 and CDR2 sequences are SGDLS and YYNGEE. The CDR3 here is CASSESLYEQYF. The CDR3 DNA sequence: TGTGCCAGCAGTGAATCCCTCTACGAGCAGTACTTC.

This clonotype has at least ten counts. J is TRBJ2-5 and V is TRBV13, with TRBD1 matching over 9 bases. The CDR3 is 14 residues long. V trimming: 4 bases; J trimming: 5 bases; junction bases outside the gene matches: 5. From germline, CDR1 is PRHDT and CDR2 FYEKMQ (reference sequence). CDR3 region: CASSYRTGVETQYF. As DNA, the CDR3 is TGTGCCAGCAGCTACAGGACAGGGGTGGAGACCCAGTACTTC.

Ten or more counts support this clonotype. The chain joins TRBV7-9 to TRBJ2-1; D not resolved. Germline V CDR1 and CDR2: SEHNR, FQNEAQ (reference sequence). The CDR3 is 13 amino acids. Trimming removed 2 bases from V and 4 bases from J, with 6 bases in between. For the CDR3, the DNA is TGTGCCAGCAGCTTATTAAATTACAATGAGCAGTTCTTC. This encodes CASSLLNYNEQFF.